Described below is a single T cell receptor beta chain sequence and its context. This entry belongs to a study of shared clonotypes between healthy human individuals. Clones were read by immunoSEQ multiplex PCR, and TCRdb kept only the in-frame ones, dropping some. The data contain some 2,500,000 clones, under 95% of them singletons. This receptor was identified in a young man in good health. Some clones in this sample may be carry-over from other donors' samples. What was sequenced was naive CD4+ T cells from PBMCs. Sample subset: CD45RA+ positively selected.

CDR3 sequence: CASSLSRTGTSGYTF. The CDR3, as DNA: TGTGCCAGCAGCTTATCCAGAACAGGGACGAGCGGCTACACCTTC. V and J are TRBV7-2 and TRBJ1-2, with D perhaps matching TRBD1 (6 bases). The V and J ends lost 2 bases and 8 bases respectively, with 18 bases between them. CDR3 length equals 15 residues. The germline V gene has CDR1 SGHTA and CDR2 FQGNSA.